This TCR beta chain was captured in a study of monozygotic twins with inflammatory bowel disease. Study outcomes and limitations: Patients with IBD had less TCRbeta diversity (inverse Simpson) than their healthy co-twins.

To note about this clonotype: The antigen is undetermined.

Germline V lookup: CDR1 SGDLS, CDR2 YYNGEE. This CDR3 has 16 amino acids. One entry per CDR3 protein, without DNA, is what TCRdb gives after re-calling the 5' RACE reads. Here the sample table reports around 380,000 distinct CDR3 sequences. Sequenced material: blood. The sequence was obtained from a human donor with ulcerative colitis or Crohn's disease, or a healthy co-twin of an affected twin (not recorded which). This chain links TRBV9 with TRBJ1-1; with no DNA, the TCRdb D assignment of TRBD1 cannot be verified. The CDR3 spells CASSPRGQGRVTEAFF.